This T cell receptor (beta chain) was documented in a study of spatial heterogeneity in lung cancer. The wider study: Samples came from roughly 75 TRACERx patients with untreated early-stage lung cancer. As counted in raw reads, each unique TCR and UMI combination appeared more than ten times on average.

Time point given: blood at routine non-recurrence follow-up after resection. Unsorted whole RNA samples from tumor, nontumor lung or frozen PBMC were sequenced. General study results and limits: More often at tumor resection than at routine follow-up, ubiquitous expanded tumor TCRs were detected in the blood.

From germline, CDR1 is SGHRS and CDR2 YFSETQ. The V and J ends lost 5 bases and 3 bases respectively, with 11 bases between them. This CDR3 region has 13 residues. In TCRdb, the 5' RACE reads were re-called with MiXCR into one record per CDR3 protein. The top ten clones hold 20% to 25% of a sample with approximately 93,000 distinct CDR3 sequences, roughly a fifth of them seen once. Worth noting for this clonotype: Its antigen is as yet unknown.

The gene calls are TRBV5-1 and TRBJ1-1; D is uncertain. This TCR was sampled from a male donor with early-stage non-small cell lung cancer. The specimen was PBMCs, collected at follow-up. This CDR3 is CASRVLGYTEAFF. The CDR3 coding sequence is TGCGCCAGCAGAGTCCTCGGGTACACTGAAGCTTTCTTT.